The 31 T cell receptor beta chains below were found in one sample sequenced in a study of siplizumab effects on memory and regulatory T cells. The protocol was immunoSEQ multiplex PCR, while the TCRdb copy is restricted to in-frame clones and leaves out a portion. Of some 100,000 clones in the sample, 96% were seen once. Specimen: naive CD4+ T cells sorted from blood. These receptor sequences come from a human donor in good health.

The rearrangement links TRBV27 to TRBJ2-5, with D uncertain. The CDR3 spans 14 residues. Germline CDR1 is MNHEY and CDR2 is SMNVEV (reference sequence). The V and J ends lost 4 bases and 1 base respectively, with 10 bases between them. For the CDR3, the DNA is TGTGCCAGCAGTTCGACGACACTCCAAGAGACCCAGTACTTC. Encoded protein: CASSSTTLQETQYF.

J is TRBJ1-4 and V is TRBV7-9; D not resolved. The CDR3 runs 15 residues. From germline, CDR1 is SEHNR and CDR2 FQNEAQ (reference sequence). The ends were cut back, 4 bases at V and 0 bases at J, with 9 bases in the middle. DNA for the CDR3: TGTGCCAGCAGCTCTAACAGAGCAACTAATGAAAAACTGTTTTTT. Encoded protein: CASSSNRATNEKLFF.

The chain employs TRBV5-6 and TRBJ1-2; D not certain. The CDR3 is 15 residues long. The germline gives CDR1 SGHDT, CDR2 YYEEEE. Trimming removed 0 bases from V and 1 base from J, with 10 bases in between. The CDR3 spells CASSLAWQLNYGYTF. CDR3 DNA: TGTGCCAGCAGCTTGGCCTGGCAGCTTAACTATGGCTACACCTTC.

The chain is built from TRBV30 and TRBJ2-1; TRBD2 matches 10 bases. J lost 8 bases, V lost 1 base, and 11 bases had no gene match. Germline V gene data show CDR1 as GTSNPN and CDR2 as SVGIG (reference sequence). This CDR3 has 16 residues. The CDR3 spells CAWSGGLAQIWDEQFF. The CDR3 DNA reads TGTGCCTGGAGTGGGGGACTAGCGCAAATCTGGGATGAGCAGTTCTTC.

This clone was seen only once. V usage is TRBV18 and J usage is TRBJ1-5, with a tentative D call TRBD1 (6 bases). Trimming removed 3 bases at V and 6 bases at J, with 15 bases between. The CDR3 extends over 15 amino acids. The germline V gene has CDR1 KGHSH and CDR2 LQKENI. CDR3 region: CASSPPGGGGQPQHF. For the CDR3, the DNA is TGTGCCAGCTCACCCCCGGGAGGGGGAGGTCAGCCCCAGCATTTT. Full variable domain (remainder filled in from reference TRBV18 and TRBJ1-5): NAGVMQNPRHLVRRRGQEARLRCSPMKGHSHVYWYRQLPEEGLKFMVYLQKENIIDESGMPKERFSAEFPKEGPSILRIQQVVRGDSAAYFCASSPPGGGGQPQHFGDGTRLSIL.

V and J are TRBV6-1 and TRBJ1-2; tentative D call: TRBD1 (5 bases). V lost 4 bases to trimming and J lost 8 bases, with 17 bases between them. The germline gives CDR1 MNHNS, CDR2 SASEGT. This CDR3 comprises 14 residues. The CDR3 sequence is CASSGTGGRRGYTF. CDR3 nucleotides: TGTGCCAGCAGTGGTACTGGGGGGAGGCGCGGCTACACCTTC.

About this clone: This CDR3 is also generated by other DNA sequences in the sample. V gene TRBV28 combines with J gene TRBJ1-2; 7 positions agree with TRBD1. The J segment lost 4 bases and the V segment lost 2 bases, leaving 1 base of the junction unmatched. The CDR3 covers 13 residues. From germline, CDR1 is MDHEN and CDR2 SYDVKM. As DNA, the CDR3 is TGTGCCAGCAGTTTAGGACAGGCCTATGGCTACACCTTC. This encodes CASSLGQAYGYTF.

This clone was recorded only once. The CDR3 sequence is CASKGRGTSGELFF. CDR3 nucleotides: TGTGCCAGCAAGGGCCGGGGGACGTCCGGGGAGCTGTTTTTT. The chain has TRBV27 and TRBJ2-2; possible D gene TRBD2, 6 bases. V was trimmed by 7 bases and J by 6 bases, leaving 15 bases between them. Germline loops: CDR1 MNHEY, CDR2 SMNVEV (reference sequence). This CDR3 spans 14 amino acids.

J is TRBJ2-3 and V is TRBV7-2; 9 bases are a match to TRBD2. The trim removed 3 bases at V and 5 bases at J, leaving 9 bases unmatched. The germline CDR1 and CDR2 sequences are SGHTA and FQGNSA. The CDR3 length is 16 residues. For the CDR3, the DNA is TGTGCCAGCAGCTTTAACCGCGGGGGGGCCGGAGATACGCAGTATTTT. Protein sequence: CASSFNRGGAGDTQYF.

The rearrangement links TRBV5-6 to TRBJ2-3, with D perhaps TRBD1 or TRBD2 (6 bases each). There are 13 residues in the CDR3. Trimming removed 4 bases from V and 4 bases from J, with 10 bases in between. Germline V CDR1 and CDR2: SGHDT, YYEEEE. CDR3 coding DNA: TGTGCCAGCAGCCGTAGGGGGGCAGATACGCAGTATTTT. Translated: CASSRRGADTQYF.

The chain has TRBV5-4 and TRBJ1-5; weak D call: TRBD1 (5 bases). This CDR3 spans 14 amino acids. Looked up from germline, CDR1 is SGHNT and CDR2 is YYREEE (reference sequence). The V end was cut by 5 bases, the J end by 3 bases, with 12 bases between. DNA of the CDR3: TGTGCCAGCAGTAGGCAGGGCTACAATCAGCCCCAGCATTTT. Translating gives CASSRQGYNQPQHF.

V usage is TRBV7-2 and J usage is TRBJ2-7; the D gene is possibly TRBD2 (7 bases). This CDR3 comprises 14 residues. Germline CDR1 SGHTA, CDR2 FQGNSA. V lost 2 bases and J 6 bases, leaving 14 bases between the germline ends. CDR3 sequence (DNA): TGTGCCAGCAGCTTATACCGGGGGGCGGGCGAGCAGTACTTC. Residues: CASSLYRGAGEQYF.

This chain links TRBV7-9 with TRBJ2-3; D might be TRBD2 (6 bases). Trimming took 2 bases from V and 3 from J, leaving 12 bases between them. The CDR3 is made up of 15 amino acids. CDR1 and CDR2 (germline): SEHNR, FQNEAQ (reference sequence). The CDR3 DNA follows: TGTGCCAGCAGCTTAAAATTAGCGGCGACAGATACGCAGTATTTT. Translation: CASSLKLAATDTQYF.

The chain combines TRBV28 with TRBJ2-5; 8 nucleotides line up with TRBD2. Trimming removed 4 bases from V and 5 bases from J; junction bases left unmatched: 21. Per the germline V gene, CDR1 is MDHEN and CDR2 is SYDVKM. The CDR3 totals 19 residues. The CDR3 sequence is CASSSQGLVGPGLGETQYF. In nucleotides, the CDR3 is TGTGCCAGCAGTTCCCAGGGACTAGTTGGGCCTGGGCTAGGGGAGACCCAGTACTTC.

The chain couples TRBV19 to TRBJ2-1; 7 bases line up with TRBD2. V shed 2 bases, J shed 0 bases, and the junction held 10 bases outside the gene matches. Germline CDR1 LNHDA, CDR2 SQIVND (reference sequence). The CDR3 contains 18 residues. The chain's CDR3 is CASSIRLAPASSYNEQFF. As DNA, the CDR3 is TGTGCCAGTAGTATAAGACTAGCTCCCGCCAGCTCCTACAATGAGCAGTTCTTC.

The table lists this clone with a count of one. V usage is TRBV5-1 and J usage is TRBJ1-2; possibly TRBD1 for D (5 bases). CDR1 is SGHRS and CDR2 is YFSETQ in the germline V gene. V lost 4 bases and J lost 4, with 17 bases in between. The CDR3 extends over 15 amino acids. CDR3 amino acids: CASSPALGAAYGYTF. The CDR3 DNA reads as TGCGCCAGCAGCCCCGCCCTCGGGGCGGCCTATGGCTACACCTTC.

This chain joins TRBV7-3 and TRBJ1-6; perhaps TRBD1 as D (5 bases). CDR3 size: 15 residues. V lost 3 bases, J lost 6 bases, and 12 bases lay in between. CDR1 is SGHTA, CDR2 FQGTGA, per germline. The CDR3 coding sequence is TGTGCCAGCAGCTTGACGGGGGTGGGTAATTCACCCCTCCACTTT. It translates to CASSLTGVGNSPLHF. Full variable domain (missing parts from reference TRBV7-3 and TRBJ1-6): GAGVSQTPSNKVTEKGKYVELRCDPISGHTALYWYRQSLGQGPEFLIYFQGTGAADDSGLPNDRFFAVRPEGSVSTLKIQRTERGDSAVYLCASSLTGVGNSPLHFGNGTRLTVT.

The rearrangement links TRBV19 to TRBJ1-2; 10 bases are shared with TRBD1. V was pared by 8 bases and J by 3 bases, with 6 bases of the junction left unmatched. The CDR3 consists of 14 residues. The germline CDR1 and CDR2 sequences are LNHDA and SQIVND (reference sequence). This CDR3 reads CASSDRGRDYGYTF. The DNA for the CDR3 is TGTGCCAGTTCAGACAGGGGGCGCGACTATGGCTACACCTTC. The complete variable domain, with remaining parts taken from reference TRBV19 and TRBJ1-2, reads DGGITQSPKYLFRKEGQNVTLSCEQNLNHDAMYWYRQDPGQGLRLIYYSQIVNDFQKGDIAEGYSVSREKKESFPLTVTSAQKNPTAFYLCASSDRGRDYGYTFGSGTRLTVV.

The CDR3 nucleotides are TGTGCCAGCAGCTTAGTGCCGGGCGGGGAGCTGTTTTTT. Protein sequence: CASSLVPGGELFF. The chain carries TRBV7-2 and TRBJ2-2; D is unresolved. Germline V gene data show CDR1 as SGHTA and CDR2 as FQGNSA. The V gene lost 1 base and the J gene lost 7 bases, with 7 bases spanning the gap. This CDR3 is built from 13 residues. Full variable domain (remainder filled in from reference TRBV7-2 and TRBJ2-2): GAGVSQSPSNKVTEKGKDVELRCDPISGHTALYWYRQSLGQGLEFLIYFQGNSAPDKSGLPSDRFSAERTGGSVSTLTIQRTQQEDSAVYLCASSLVPGGELFFGEGSRLTVL.

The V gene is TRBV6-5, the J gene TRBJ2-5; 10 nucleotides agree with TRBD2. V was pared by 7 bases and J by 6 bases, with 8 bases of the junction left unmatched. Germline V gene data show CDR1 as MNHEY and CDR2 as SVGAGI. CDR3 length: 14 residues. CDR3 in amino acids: CASNPSGGAQTQYF. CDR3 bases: TGTGCCAGCAATCCAAGCGGGGGGGCGCAGACCCAGTACTTC.

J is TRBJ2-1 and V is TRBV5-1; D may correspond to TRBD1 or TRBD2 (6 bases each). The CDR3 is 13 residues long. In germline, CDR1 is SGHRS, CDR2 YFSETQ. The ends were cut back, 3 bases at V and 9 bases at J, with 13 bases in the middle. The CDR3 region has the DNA TGCGCCAGCAGCTCCACGGGGGCCTTTGAGCAGTTCTTC. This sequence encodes CASSSTGAFEQFF.

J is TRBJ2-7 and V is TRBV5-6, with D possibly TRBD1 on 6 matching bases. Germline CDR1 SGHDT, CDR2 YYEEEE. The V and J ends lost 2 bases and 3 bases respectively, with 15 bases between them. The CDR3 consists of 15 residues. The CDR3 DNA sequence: TGTGCCAGCAGCTTCTTGGGGCAGGGGCTCTACGAGCAGTACTTC. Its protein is CASSFLGQGLYEQYF. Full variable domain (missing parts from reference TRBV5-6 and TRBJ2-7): DAGVTQSPTHLIKTRGQQVTLRCSPKSGHDTVSWYQQALGQGPQFIFQYYEEEERQRGNFPDRFSGHQFPNYSSELNVNALLLGDSALYLCASSFLGQGLYEQYFGPGTRLTVT.

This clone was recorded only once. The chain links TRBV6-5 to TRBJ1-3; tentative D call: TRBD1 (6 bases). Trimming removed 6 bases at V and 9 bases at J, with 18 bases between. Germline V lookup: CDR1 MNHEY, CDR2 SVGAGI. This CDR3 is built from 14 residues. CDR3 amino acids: CASSPVGGRGTIYF. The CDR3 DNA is TGTGCCAGCAGCCCTGTGGGGGGCAGGGGCACCATATATTTT.

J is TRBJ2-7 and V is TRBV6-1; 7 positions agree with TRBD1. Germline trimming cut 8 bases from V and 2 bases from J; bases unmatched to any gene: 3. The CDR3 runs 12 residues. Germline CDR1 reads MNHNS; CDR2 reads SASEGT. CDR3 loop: CASGDSTYEQYF. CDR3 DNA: TGTGCCAGCGGGGACAGCACCTACGAGCAGTACTTC.

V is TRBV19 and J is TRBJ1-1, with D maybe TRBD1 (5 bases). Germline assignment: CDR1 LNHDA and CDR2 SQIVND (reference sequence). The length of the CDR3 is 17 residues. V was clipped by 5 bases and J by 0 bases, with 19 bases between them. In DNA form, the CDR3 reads TGTGCCAGTAGTGCCCCAAGGCGGGGGGTCATGAACACTGAAGCTTTCTTT. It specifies CASSAPRRGVMNTEAFF.

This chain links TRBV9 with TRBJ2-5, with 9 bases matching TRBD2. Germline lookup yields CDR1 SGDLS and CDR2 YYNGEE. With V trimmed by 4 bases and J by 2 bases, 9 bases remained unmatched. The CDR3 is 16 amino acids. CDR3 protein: CASSPSPSGGQETQYF. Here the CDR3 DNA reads TGTGCCAGCAGCCCTAGTCCCAGCGGGGGGCAAGAGACCCAGTACTTC.

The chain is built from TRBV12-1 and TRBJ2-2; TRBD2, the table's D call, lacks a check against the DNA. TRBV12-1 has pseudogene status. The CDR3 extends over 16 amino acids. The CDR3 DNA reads TGTGCCAGCAGTTTCATTACAGGAGCGGGCACCGGGGAGCTGTTTTTT. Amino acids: CASSFITGAGTGELFF.

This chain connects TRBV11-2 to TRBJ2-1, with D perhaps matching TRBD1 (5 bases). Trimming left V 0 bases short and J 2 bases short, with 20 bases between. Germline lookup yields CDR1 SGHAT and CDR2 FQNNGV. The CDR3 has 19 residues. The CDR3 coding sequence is TGTGCCAGCAGCTTAGATAGGGGCGGCTGGTTTCTCACCTACAATGAGCAGTTCTTC. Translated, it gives CASSLDRGGWFLTYNEQFF.

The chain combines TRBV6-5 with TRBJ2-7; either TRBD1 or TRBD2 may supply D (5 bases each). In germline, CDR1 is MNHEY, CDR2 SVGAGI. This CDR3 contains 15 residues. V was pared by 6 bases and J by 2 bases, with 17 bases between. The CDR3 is CASSPTGLGAYEQYF. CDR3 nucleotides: TGTGCCAGCAGCCCCACGGGGTTAGGGGCCTACGAGCAGTACTTC.

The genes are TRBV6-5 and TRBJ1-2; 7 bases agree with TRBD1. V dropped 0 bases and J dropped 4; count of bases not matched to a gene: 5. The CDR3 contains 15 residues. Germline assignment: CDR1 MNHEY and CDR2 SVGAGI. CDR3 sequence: CASSYSTGEVYGYTF. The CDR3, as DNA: TGTGCCAGCAGTTACTCAACAGGGGAGGTCTATGGCTACACCTTC.

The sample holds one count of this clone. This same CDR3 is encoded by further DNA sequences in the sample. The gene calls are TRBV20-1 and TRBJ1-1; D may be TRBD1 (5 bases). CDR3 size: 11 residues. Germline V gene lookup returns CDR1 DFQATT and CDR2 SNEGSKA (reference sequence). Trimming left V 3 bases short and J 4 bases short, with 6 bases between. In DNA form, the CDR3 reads TGCAGTGCTAGGGGGGGCACTGAAGCTTTCTTT. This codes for CSARGGTEAFF.